This T cell receptor beta chain originates from a study of CD8 T cells in ankylosing spondylitis. Findings of the study overall: It appeared that ankylosing spondylitis blood was characterized by a TCR beta motif of fewer than ten highly homologous variants. It was reported that disease-linked clones were significantly enriched in matched ankylosing spondylitis synovial fluid.

CDR1 and CDR2 (germline): SGHTA, FQGNSA. With 4 bases removed from V and 3 bases from J, the gap between germline ends came to 15 bases. The CDR3 spans 15 residues. One entry per CDR3 protein results from TCRdb running MiXCR on the 5' RACE reads. The table shows about 840,000 distinct CDR3 sequences, with 12% occurring only once. This clonotype was recorded a few times. Its antigen is unidentified. The chain employs TRBV7-2 and TRBJ2-5; possibly TRBD1 for D (6 bases). Sequenced sample: blood, either unsorted or a sorted T cell fraction (not recorded which). The sequence came from a male donor with ankylosing spondylitis. The CDR3 protein is CASSSNYRVEETQYF. CDR3 coding DNA: TGTGCCAGCAGCTCCAACTACAGGGTGGAAGAGACCCAGTACTTC.